The following is a T cell receptor (beta chain) sequence with its context. One end of the junction is discordant with germline, which a read error may explain. Germline V gene sequence: CDR1 WNHNN, CDR2 SYGVQD (reference sequence). This CDR3 has 15 amino acids. The data stem from a study of technical replicates of blood from a few donors. TCRdb's table, derived via immunoSEQ multiplex PCR, lists solely in-frame clones and lacks some. The sample lists some 70,000 clones; about 97% were seen once. The sample was T cells isolated from PBMCs. The V call is TRBV10-1, the J call TRBJ2-5; D is perhaps TRBD1 (5 bases). This sequence was found in a human donor in good health. CDR3 sequence: CAGRNKGLQRETQYF. The DNA for the CDR3 is TGCGCCGGCAGGAACAAGGGGCTTCAGAGGGAGACCCAGTACTTC.